This T cell receptor beta chain appears in the sequencing data of a study of cytomegalovirus exposure and HLA in healthy donors. Study at large: An earlier analysis found some 100 million unique TCR beta sequences from around 180 million T cells. Study outcomes and limitations: Most sequenced TCRs were rare (though some public TCRs occurred in many donors). When analyzed later, a missense DCLRE1C variant was found to be linked to TCR beta V- and J-gene trimming.

Primers for the PCR totalled 60 Vbeta and 13 Jbeta. This table comes from immunoSEQ multiplex PCR, and its TCRdb copy is limited to in-frame clones, with some not included. The data show around 65,000 clones, with 60% to 65% seen just once and around 3% held by the top ten. Germline assignment: CDR1 MGHRA and CDR2 YSYEKL. The CDR3 runs to 15 residues. V was clipped by 5 bases and J by 8 bases, with 21 bases between them. Note on this clone: What it binds is not known.

The V and J genes are TRBV4-1 and TRBJ1-2, with TRBD1 as a possible D gene (5 bases). Sequenced material: PBMCs. The TCR originated in a young man in good health and CMV-seronegative. CDR3 sequence: CASSKGTDSIRGYTF. In DNA, the CDR3 is TGCGCCAGCAGCAAAGGGACGGACTCTATCCGGGGCTACACCTTC.